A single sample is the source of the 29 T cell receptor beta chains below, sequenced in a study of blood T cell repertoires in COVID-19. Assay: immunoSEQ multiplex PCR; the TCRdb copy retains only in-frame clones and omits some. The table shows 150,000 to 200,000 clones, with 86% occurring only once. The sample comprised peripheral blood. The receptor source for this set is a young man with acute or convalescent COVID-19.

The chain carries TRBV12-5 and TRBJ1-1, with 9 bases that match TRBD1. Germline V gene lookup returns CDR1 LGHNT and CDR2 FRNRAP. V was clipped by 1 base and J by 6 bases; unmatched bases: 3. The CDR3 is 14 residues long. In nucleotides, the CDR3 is TGTGCTAGTGGTTTGGGACAGGGGGGCCCTGAAGCTTTCTTT. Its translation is CASGLGQGGPEAFF.

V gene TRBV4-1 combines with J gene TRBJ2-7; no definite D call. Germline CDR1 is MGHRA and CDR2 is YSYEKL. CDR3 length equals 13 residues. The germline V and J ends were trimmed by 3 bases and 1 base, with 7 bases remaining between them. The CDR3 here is CASSHDGSYEQYV. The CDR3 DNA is TGCGCCAGCAGCCACGACGGGTCCTACGAGCAGTACGTC.

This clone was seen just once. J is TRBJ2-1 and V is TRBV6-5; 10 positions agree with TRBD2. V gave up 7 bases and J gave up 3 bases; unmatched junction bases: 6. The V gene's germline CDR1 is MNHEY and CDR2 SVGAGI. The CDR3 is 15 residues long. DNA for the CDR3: TGTGCCAGCAAGTTAAGGACTAGCGGCTACAATGAGCAGTTCTTC. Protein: CASKLRTSGYNEQFF.

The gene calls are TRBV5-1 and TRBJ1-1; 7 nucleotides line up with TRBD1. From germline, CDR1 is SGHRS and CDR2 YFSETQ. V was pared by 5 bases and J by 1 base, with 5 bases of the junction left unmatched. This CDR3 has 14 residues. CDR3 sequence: CASRSGTANTEAFF. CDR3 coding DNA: TGCGCCAGCAGATCCGGGACAGCGAACACTGAAGCTTTCTTT.

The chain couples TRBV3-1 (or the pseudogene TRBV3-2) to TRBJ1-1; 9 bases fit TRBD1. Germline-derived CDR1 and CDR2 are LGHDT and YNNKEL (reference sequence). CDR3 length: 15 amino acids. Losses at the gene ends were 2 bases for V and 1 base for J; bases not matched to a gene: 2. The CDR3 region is CASSQRTGANTEAFF. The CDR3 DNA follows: TGTGCCAGCAGCCAACGGACAGGGGCGAACACTGAAGCTTTCTTT.

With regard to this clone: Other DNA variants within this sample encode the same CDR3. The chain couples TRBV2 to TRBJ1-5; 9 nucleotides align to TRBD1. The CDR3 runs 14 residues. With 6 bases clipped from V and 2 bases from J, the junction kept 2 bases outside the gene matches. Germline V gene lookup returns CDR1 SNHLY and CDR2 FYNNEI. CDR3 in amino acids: CASSRTGGNQPQHF. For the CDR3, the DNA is TGTGCCAGCAGCCGGACAGGGGGCAATCAGCCCCAGCATTTT.

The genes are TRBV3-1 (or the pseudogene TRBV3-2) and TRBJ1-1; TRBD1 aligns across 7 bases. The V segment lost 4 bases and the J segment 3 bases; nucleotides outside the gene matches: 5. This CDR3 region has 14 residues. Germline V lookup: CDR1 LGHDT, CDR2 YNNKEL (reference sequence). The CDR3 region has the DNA TGTGCCAGCAGCCCCCGGCAGGGGGACACTGAAGCTTTCTTT. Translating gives CASSPRQGDTEAFF.

The CDR3 nucleotides are TGTGCCTGGAGCCCAGGACAGGGGCTGAGGTACACTGAAGCTTTCTTT. Amino acid sequence: CAWSPGQGLRYTEAFF. This chain links TRBV30 with TRBJ1-1; TRBD1 matches at 9 bases. Germline CDR1 reads GTSNPN; CDR2 reads SVGIG (reference sequence). Trimming at V came to 3 bases and at J to 3 bases, leaving 11 bases not matched to a gene. The CDR3 totals 16 residues.

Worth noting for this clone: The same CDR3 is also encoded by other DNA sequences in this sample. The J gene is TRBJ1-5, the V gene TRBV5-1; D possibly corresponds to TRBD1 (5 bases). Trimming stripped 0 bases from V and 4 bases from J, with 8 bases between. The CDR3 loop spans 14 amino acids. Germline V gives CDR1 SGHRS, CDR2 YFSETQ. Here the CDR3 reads CASSLAGGNQPQHF. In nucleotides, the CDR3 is TGCGCCAGCAGCTTGGCCGGGGGTAATCAGCCCCAGCATTTT.

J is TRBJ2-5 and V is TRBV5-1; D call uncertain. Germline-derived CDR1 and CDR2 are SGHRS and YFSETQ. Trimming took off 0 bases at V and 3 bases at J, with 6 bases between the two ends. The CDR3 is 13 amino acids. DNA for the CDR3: TGCGCCAGCAGCTTGGGGCAGAAAGAGACCCAGTACTTC. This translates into CASSLGQKETQYF.

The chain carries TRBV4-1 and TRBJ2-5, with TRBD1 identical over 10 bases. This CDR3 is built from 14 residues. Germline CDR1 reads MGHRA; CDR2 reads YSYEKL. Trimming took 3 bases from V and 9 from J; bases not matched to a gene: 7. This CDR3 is CASSQYGTGVPQYF. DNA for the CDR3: TGCGCCAGCAGCCAGTACGGGACAGGGGTCCCCCAGTACTTC.

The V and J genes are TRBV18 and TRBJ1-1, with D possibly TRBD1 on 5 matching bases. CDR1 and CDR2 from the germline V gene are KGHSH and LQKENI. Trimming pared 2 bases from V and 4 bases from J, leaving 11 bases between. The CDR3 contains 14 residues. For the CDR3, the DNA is TGTGCCAGCTCACCAAGTTCAGGGCCCACTGAAGCTTTCTTT. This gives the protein CASSPSSGPTEAFF.

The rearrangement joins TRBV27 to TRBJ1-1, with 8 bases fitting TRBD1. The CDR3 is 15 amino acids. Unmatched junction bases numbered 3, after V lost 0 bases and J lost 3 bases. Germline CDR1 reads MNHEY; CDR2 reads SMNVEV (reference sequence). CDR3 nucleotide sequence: TGTGCCAGCAGTTTATCCCGGACAGGGTACACTGAAGCTTTCTTT. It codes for CASSLSRTGYTEAFF.

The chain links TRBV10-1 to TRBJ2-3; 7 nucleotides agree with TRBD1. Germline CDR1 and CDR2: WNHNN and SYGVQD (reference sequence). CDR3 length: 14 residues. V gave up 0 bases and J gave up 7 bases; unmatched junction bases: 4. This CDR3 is CASSESTGMNTQYF. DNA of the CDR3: TGCGCCAGCAGTGAGTCGACAGGGATGAATACGCAGTATTTT.

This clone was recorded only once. This CDR3 reads CASSDPYTGELFF. CDR3 bases: TGTGCCAGCAGTGACCCGTACACCGGGGAGCTGTTTTTT. The chain has TRBV25-1 and TRBJ2-2; D not certain. This CDR3 is built from 13 residues. The ends were cut back, 3 bases at V and 3 bases at J, with 5 bases in the middle. Per germline, CDR1 MGHDK and CDR2 SYGVNS.

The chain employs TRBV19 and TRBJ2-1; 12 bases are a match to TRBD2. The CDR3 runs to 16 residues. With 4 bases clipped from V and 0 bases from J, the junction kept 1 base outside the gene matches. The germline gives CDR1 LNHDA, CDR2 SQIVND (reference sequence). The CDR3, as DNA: TGTGCCAGTAGTAGGGGACTAGCGGGCTCCTACAATGAGCAGTTCTTC. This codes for CASSRGLAGSYNEQFF. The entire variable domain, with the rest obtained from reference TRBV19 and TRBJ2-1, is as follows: DGGITQSPKYLFRKEGQNVTLSCEQNLNHDAMYWYRQDPGQGLRLIYYSQIVNDFQKGDIAEGYSVSREKKESFPLTVTSAQKNPTAFYLCASSRGLAGSYNEQFFGPGTRLTVL.

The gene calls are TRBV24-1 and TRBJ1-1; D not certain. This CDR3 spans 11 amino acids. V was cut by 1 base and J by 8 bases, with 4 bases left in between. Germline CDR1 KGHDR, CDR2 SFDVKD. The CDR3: CATSDFGEAFF. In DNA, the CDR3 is TGTGCCACCAGTGATTTTGGCGAAGCTTTCTTT.

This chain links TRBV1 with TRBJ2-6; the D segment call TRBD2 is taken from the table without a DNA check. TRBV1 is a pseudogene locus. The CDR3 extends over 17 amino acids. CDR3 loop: CTSSLQRRNSGANVLTF. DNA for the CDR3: TGCACCAGCAGCCTCCAGAGGAGGAACTCTGGGGCCAACGTCCTGACTTTC.

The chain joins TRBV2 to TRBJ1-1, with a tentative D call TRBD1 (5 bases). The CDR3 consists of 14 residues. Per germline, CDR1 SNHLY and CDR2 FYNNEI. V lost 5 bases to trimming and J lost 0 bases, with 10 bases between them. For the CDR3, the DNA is TGTGCCAGCAGTTACAGGAGAGTGAACACTGAAGCTTTCTTT. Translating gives CASSYRRVNTEAFF. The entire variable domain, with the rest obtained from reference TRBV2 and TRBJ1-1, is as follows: EPEVTQTPSHQVTQMGQEVILRCVPISNHLYFYWYRQILGQKVEFLVSFYNNEISEKSEIFDDQFSVERPDGSNFTLKIRSTKLEDSAMYFCASSYRRVNTEAFFGQGTRLTVV.

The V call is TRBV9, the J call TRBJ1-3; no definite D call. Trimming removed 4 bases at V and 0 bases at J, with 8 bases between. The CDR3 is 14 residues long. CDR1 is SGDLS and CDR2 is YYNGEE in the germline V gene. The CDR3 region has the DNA TGTGCCAGCAGCCACAGCAACTCTGGAAACACCATATATTTT. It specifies CASSHSNSGNTIYF.

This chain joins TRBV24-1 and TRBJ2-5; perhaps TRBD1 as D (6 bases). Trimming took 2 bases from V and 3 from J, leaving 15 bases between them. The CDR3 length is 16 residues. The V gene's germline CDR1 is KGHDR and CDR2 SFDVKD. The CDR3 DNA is TGTGCCACCAGTGATTCGGCAGGGGTTTTAGAAGAGACCCAGTACTTC. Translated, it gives CATSDSAGVLEETQYF.

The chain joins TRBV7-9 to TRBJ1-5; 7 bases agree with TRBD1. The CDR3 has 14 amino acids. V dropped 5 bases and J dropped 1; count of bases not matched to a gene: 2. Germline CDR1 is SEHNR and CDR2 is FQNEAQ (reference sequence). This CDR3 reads CASSQGQSNQPQHF. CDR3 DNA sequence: TGTGCCAGCAGCCAGGGACAGAGCAATCAGCCCCAGCATTTT. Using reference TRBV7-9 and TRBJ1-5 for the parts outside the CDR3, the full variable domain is DTGVSQNPRHKITKRGQNVTFRCDPISEHNRLYWYRQTLGQGPEFLTYFQNEAQLEKSRLLSDRFSAERPKGSFSTLEIQRTEQGDSAMYLCASSQGQSNQPQHFGDGTRLSIL.

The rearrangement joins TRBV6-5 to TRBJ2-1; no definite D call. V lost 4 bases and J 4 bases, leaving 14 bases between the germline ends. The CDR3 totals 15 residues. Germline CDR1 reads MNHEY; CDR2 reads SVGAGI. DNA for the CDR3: TGTGCCAGCAGTTCACGCTTCTTCGGGTACAATGAGCAGTTCTTC. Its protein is CASSSRFFGYNEQFF.

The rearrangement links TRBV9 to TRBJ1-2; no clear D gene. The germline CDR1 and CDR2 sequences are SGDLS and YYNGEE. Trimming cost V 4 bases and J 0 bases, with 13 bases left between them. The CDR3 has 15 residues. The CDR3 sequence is CASSTVGGPNYGYTF. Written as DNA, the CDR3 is TGTGCCAGCAGCACGGTCGGAGGACCTAACTATGGCTACACCTTC.

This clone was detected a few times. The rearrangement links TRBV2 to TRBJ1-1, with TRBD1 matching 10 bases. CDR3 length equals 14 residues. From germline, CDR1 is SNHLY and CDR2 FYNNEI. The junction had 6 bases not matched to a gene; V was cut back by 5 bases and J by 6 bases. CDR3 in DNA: TGTGCCAGCAGTAGAGACAGGGGGCGTGCTGAAGCTTTCTTT. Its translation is CASSRDRGRAEAFF.

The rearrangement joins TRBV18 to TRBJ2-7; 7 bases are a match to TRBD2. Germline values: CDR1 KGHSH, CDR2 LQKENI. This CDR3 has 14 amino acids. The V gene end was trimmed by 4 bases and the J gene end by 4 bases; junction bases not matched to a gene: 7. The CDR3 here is CASSLLGRGYEQYV. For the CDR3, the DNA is TGTGCCAGCTCACTCTTGGGGCGGGGGTACGAGCAGTACGTC.

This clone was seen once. CDR3 sequence (DNA): TGTGCCAGCAGCTACCCAGGGCAGGGCCATTCACCCCTCCACTTT. It yields the protein CASSYPGQGHSPLHF. The chain combines TRBV11-2 with TRBJ1-6; tentatively, D is TRBD1 (5 bases). The V gene lost 4 bases and the J gene lost 8 bases, with 15 bases spanning the gap. CDR3 length: 15 residues. Looked up from germline, CDR1 is SGHAT and CDR2 is FQNNGV. Combining the CDR3 with reference TRBV11-2 and TRBJ1-6 gives the whole variable domain EAGVAQSPRYKIIEKRQSVAFWCNPISGHATLYWYQQILGQGPKLLIQFQNNGVVDDSQLPKDRFSAERLKGVDSTLKIQPAKLEDSAVYLCASSYPGQGHSPLHFGNGTRLTVT.

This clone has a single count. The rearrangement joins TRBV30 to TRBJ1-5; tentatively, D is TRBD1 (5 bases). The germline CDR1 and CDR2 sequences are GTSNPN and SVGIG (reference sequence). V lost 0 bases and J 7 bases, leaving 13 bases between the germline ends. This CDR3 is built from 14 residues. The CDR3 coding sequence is TGTGCCTGGAGTGTACGACAGTTGAAACAGCCCCAGCATTTT. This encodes CAWSVRQLKQPQHF.

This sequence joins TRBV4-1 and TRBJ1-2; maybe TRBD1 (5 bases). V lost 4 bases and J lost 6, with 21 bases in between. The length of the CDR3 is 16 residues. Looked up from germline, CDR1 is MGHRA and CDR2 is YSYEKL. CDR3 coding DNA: TGCGCCAGCAGCCTTCAACAAGGCCGCGGGGGGGATGGCTACACCTTC. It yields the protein CASSLQQGRGGDGYTF.